This TCR beta chain was documented in a study of blood T cell repertoires in COVID-19. Whole-study context: Sites in the United States, Italy and Spain provided acute and convalescent COVID-19 samples.

Per the study methods: It was from reference gene primer amplification that nucleated cell counts were estimated. Generated by immunoSEQ multiplex PCR, the TCRdb table keeps only in-frame clones and is missing some. The DNA gave D and trimming, while V, J and clone size come from that table. This sample has over 300,000 clones, with 70% to 90% found just once. Individuals drawn from 24 US areas were roughly 18 to 89 years old. Recovered participants had two consecutive negative NP/OP PCR tests, healthcare professional clearance, or symptom resolution. CDR3 size: 14 residues. V lost 4 bases and J lost 1, with 10 bases in between. Looked up from germline, CDR1 is LGHDT and CDR2 is YNNKEL (reference sequence).

The V call is TRBV3-1 (or the pseudogene TRBV3-2), the J call TRBJ1-2; D remains unclear. This clonotype originated in a young woman who had recovered from COVID-19. Sequencing was carried out using PBMCs or T cells enriched from blood (not recorded which). CDR3 sequence (DNA): TGTGCCAGCAGCCGGGAGGGAGTTAACTATGGCTACACCTTC. Translation: CASSREGVNYGYTF.